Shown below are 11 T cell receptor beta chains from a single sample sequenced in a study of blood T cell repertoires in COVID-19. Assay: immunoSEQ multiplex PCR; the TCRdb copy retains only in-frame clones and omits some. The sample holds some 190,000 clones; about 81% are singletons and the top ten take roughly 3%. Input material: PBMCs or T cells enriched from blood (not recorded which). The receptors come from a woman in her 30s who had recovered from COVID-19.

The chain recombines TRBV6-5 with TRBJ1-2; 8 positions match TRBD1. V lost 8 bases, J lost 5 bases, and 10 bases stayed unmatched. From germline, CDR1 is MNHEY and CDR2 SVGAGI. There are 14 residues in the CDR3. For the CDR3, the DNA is TGTGCCAGCGGCCACAGGGGGATGCGGTATGGCTACACCTTC. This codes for CASGHRGMRYGYTF.

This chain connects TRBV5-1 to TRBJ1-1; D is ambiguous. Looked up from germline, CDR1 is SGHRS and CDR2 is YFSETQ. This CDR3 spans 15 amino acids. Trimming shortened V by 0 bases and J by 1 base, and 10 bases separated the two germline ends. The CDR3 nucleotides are TGCGCCAGCAGCTTGGTTACTAAATCGAACACTGAAGCTTTCTTT. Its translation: CASSLVTKSNTEAFF.

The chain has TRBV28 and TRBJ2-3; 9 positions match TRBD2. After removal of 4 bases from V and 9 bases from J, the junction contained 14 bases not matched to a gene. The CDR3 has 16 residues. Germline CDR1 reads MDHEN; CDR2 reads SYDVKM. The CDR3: CASSYSGSGGVETQYF. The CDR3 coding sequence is TGTGCCAGCAGTTATAGCGGGAGTGGGGGGGTTGAAACGCAGTATTTT.

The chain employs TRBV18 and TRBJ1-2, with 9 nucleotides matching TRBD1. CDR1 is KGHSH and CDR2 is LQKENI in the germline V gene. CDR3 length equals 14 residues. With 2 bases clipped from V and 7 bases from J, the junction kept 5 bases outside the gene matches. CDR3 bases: TGTGCCAGCTCACCAAGGACAGGGGATATTGGCTACACCTTC. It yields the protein CASSPRTGDIGYTF.

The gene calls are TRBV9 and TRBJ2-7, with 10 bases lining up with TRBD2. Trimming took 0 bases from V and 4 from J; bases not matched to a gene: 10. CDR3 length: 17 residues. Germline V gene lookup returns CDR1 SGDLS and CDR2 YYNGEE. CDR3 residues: CASSVGVAGGPVYEQYF. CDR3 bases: TGTGCCAGCAGCGTAGGTGTAGCGGGAGGTCCAGTGTACGAGCAGTACTTC.

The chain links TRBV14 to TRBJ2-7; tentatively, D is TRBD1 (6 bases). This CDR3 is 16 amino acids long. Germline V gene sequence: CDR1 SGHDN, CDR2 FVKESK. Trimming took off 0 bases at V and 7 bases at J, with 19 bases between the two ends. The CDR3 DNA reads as TGTGCCAGCAGCCAAGAACTAACAGGGTGGAGTGGAGAGCAGTACTTC. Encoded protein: CASSQELTGWSGEQYF.

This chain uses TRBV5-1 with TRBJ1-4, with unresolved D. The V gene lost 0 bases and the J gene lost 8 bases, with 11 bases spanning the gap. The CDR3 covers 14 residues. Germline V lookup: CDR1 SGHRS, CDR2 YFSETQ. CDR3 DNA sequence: TGCGCCAGCAGCTTGGGGGCCCGCTGGGAAAAACTGTTTTTT. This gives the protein CASSLGARWEKLFF.

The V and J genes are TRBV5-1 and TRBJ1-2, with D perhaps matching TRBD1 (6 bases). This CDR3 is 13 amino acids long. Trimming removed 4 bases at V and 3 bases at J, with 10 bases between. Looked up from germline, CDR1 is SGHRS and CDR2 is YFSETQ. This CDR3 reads CASSRKGDYGYTF. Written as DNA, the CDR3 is TGCGCCAGCAGCCGTAAGGGGGACTATGGCTACACCTTC.

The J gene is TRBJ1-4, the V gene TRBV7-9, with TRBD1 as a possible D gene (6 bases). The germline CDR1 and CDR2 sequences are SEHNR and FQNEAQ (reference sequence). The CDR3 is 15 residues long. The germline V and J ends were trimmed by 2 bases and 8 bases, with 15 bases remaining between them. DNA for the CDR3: TGTGCCAGCAGCTTAAAGCCGGGACAAGTCGAAAAACTGTTTTTT. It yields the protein CASSLKPGQVEKLFF.

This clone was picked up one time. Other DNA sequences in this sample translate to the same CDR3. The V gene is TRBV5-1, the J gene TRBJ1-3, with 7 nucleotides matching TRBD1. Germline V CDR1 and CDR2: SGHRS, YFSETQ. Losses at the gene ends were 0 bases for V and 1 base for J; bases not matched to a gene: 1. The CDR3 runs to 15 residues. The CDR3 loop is CASSLGTGSGNTIYF. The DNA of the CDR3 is TGCGCCAGCAGCTTGGGGACAGGATCTGGAAACACCATATATTTT.

CDR3 DNA sequence: TGCGCCAGCAGCCAAGATCCGCCAGGATCACCCCTCCACTTT. This gives the protein CASSQDPPGSPLHF. The chain recombines TRBV4-1 with TRBJ1-6; no definite D call. V was pared by 0 bases and J by 10 bases, with 10 bases between. CDR1 and CDR2 (germline): MGHRA, YSYEKL. CDR3 size: 14 residues.